Below, 25 T cell receptor beta chains from the same sample are listed, as sequenced in a study of T cells in Graves' hyperthyroidism and ophthalmopathy. Researchers took RNA transcripts and amplified the TCR beta CDR3 regions from them. First-round RT-PCR with HTBI primers amplified the TCR CDR3 region. TCRdb called the multiplex PCR reads again in MiXCR, with one record for every CDR3 protein. The repertoire holds approximately 700,000 distinct CDR3 sequences, about 45% seen once, with less than 9% in the top ten. Sequenced input: peripheral blood or thyroid tissue (not recorded which). These receptors were taken from an adult man with Graves' disease, either hyperthyroidism or ophthalmopathy (not recorded which).

J is TRBJ2-7 and V is TRBV7-9, with D possibly TRBD2 on 5 matching bases. The V gene's germline CDR1 is SEHNR and CDR2 FQNEAQ (reference sequence). This CDR3 is built from 15 residues. V shed 3 bases and J shed 1 base, with 13 bases lying between them. This chain's CDR3 is CASSFRVTGSYEQYF. In nucleotides, the CDR3 is TGTGCCAGCAGCTTCCGGGTCACGGGATCCTACGAGCAGTACTTC.

This clonotype came up many times. The rearrangement uses TRBV25-1 and TRBJ1-2, with D perhaps TRBD1 (5 bases). CDR3 length: 15 amino acids. In germline, CDR1 is MGHDK, CDR2 SYGVNS. V shed 1 base and J shed 3 bases, with 12 bases lying between them. The DNA for the CDR3 is TGTGCCAGCAGTGAATCTGAGGGGTTGGACTATGGCTACACCTTC. As protein: CASSESEGLDYGYTF.

The V gene is TRBV25-1, the J gene TRBJ1-1, with D possibly being TRBD1 (5 bases). Germline assignment: CDR1 MGHDK and CDR2 SYGVNS. This CDR3 contains 13 residues. Between the trimmed V and J ends, which lost 6 bases and 4 bases, there was a span of 12 bases. The CDR3 DNA is TGTGCCAGCAGGGAAACAGGTCGCACTGAAGCTTTCTTT. This encodes CASRETGRTEAFF. Together with reference TRBV25-1 and TRBJ1-1, the CDR3 gives the full variable domain: EADIYQTPRYLVIGTGKKITLECSQTMGHDKMYWYQQDPGMELHLIHYSYGVNSTEKGDLSSESTVSRIRTEHFPLTLESARPSHTSQYLCASRETGRTEAFFGQGTRLTVV.

V gene TRBV10-1 combines with J gene TRBJ2-7, with 9 bases matching TRBD2. With V trimmed by 3 bases and J by 4 bases, 7 bases remained unmatched. The CDR3 has 15 amino acids. Germline-derived CDR1 and CDR2 are WNHNN and SYGVQD (reference sequence). In DNA form, the CDR3 reads TGCGCCAGCAGTGAAATAGCGGGGGACAAATACGAGCAGTACTTC. Protein product: CASSEIAGDKYEQYF.

V gene TRBV6-1 combines with J gene TRBJ2-7; 7 bases are shared with TRBD1. The V gene's germline CDR1 is MNHNS and CDR2 SASEGT. Losses at the gene ends were 6 bases for V and 1 base for J; bases not matched to a gene: 12. This CDR3 contains 16 residues. For the CDR3, the DNA is TGTGCCAGCAGCGACATAAGCCGGGACAGATCCTACGAGCAGTACTTC. This gives the protein CASSDISRDRSYEQYF.

The genes are TRBV15 and TRBJ1-3; D is unclear. Germline-derived CDR1 and CDR2 are LNHNV and YYDKDF (reference sequence). The CDR3 is made up of 17 amino acids. Trimming left V 0 bases short and J 2 bases short, with 14 bases between. CDR3 sequence (DNA): TGTGCCACCAGCAGAGATCTACGGGGAGATGCTGGAAACACCATATATTTT. Its protein product is CATSRDLRGDAGNTIYF.

This clonotype was seen many times. J is TRBJ1-1 and V is TRBV7-9; D is unresolved. CDR1 is SEHNR and CDR2 is FQNEAQ in the germline V gene (reference sequence). This CDR3 has 16 residues. V dropped 0 bases and J dropped 0 bases, with 11 bases sitting between them. CDR3 loop: CASSLAGGLMNTEAFF. CDR3 nucleotides: TGTGCCAGCAGCTTAGCGGGAGGATTGATGAACACTGAAGCTTTCTTT. The variable domain in full, with the rest retrieved from reference TRBV7-9 and TRBJ1-1, is DTGVSQNPRHKITKRGQNVTFRCDPISEHNRLYWYRQTLGQGPEFLTYFQNEAQLEKSRLLSDRFSAERPKGSFSTLEIQRTEQGDSAMYLCASSLAGGLMNTEAFFGQGTRLTVV.

This chain links TRBV10-3 with TRBJ1-2, with D perhaps matching TRBD1 (5 bases). The CDR3 is 11 residues long. V lost 4 bases and J lost 9, with 9 bases in between. CDR1 and CDR2 (germline): ENHRY, SYGVKD. The CDR3 loop reads CAISASGSYTF. DNA for the CDR3: TGTGCCATCAGTGCCTCAGGGAGCTACACCTTC.

This clonotype was picked up a small number of times. The rearrangement links TRBV6-4 to TRBJ1-2, with D perhaps TRBD1 (5 bases). Germline V gives CDR1 MRHNA, CDR2 SNTAGT. V was trimmed by 0 bases and J by 7 bases, leaving 15 bases between them. The CDR3 length is 15 residues. CDR3 in amino acids: CASSDSAWDVSGYTF. The CDR3 DNA reads TGTGCCAGCAGTGACTCTGCCTGGGACGTGAGTGGCTACACCTTC.

The genes are TRBV7-8 and TRBJ1-6; D possibly corresponds to TRBD1 (6 bases). The V and J ends lost 1 base and 9 bases respectively, with 13 bases between them. The CDR3 length is 15 residues. Germline CDR1 SGHVS, CDR2 FQNEAQ. CDR3 DNA: TGTGCCAGCAGCTTAGTAGGGGGGCAAGGTTCACCCCTCCACTTT. It codes for CASSLVGGQGSPLHF.

This chain uses TRBV7-9 with TRBJ2-7, with 9 bases that match TRBD2. This CDR3 region has 15 residues. Germline V gene data show CDR1 as SEHNR and CDR2 as FQNEAQ (reference sequence). V lost 2 bases to trimming and J lost 0 bases; unmatched junction nucleotides: 2. CDR3 region: CASSLLAGNSYEQYF. The CDR3 region has the DNA TGTGCCAGCAGCTTACTAGCGGGAAACTCCTACGAGCAGTACTTC.

J is TRBJ2-7 and V is TRBV12-3 or TRBV12-4; D gene unclear. Trimming removed 1 base from V and 7 bases from J, with 11 bases in between. CDR3 length: 13 residues. The CDR3 is CASSLGNLLEQYF. The DNA for the CDR3 is TGTGCCAGCAGTTTAGGGAACCTCCTAGAGCAGTACTTC.

The chain is built from TRBV2 and TRBJ2-7, with 7 nucleotides matching TRBD2. The J segment lost 7 bases and the V segment lost 6 bases, leaving 12 bases of the junction unmatched. CDR3 length: 14 amino acids. Germline V gene lookup returns CDR1 SNHLY and CDR2 FYNNEI. This chain's CDR3 is CASRWEGVVLEQYF. CDR3 nucleotide sequence: TGTGCCAGCAGGTGGGAGGGTGTGGTGTTGGAGCAGTACTTC.

The rearrangement joins TRBV29-1 to TRBJ2-7; maybe TRBD1 (5 bases). Trimming pared 5 bases from V and 3 bases from J, leaving 8 bases between. CDR3 length equals 11 residues. Germline V gene sequence: CDR1 SQVTM, CDR2 ANQGSEA. CDR3 residues: CSVLTGYEQYF. CDR3 in DNA: TGCAGCGTTCTTACAGGCTACGAGCAGTACTTC.

This clonotype came up a few times. The chain joins TRBV6-6 to TRBJ1-2; TRBD1 might be the D (5 bases). The CDR3 runs to 15 residues. Germline CDR1 and CDR2: MNHNY and SVGAGI (reference sequence). V was pared by 4 bases and J by 6 bases, with 18 bases between. This CDR3 is CASSLSRDGSHGYTF. DNA for the CDR3: TGTGCCAGCAGTTTGTCCCGGGACGGATCTCATGGCTACACCTTC.

The rearrangement uses TRBV7-9 and TRBJ2-7; 7 bases map to TRBD1. CDR3 size: 13 residues. V was pared by 3 bases and J by 11 bases, with 10 bases of the junction left unmatched. Germline V gives CDR1 SEHNR, CDR2 FQNEAQ (reference sequence). The CDR3 DNA follows: TGTGCCAGCAGCTTGGCCCAATTGGGGACAGAGTACTTC. Protein: CASSLAQLGTEYF.

Concerning this clonotype itself: At one of its ends the junction is not consistent with the germline gene, which may arise from a read error. CDR3 in DNA: TGTGCCCTGGCGCTAGCGAGAACCTACGAGCAGTACTTC. Translated, it gives CALALARTYEQYF. V is TRBV10-2 and J is TRBJ2-7, with D possibly TRBD2 on 6 matching bases. The CDR3 consists of 13 residues. Germline V gene data show CDR1 as WSHSY and CDR2 as SAAADI.

Here the CDR3 DNA reads TGTGCCAGCAGTGGGCAGTCCGACTATGGCTACACCTTC. This codes for CASSGQSDYGYTF. This chain links TRBV27 with TRBJ1-2; the D is unclear. The CDR3 covers 13 residues. Germline assignment: CDR1 MNHEY and CDR2 SMNVEV (reference sequence). Trimming pared 5 bases from V and 3 bases from J, leaving 10 bases between.

The chain uses TRBV20-1 and TRBJ2-7, with D perhaps matching TRBD2 (5 bases). The V end was cut by 6 bases, the J end by 0 bases, with 18 bases between. The germline CDR1 and CDR2 sequences are DFQATT and SNEGSKA (reference sequence). This CDR3 is built from 15 residues. The CDR3 protein is CSAEVVGRTSYEQYF. CDR3 nucleotides: TGCAGTGCGGAGGTCGTCGGACGGACCTCCTACGAGCAGTACTTC.

The chain recombines TRBV20-1 with TRBJ1-6; D uncertain. V was shortened by 6 bases and J by 8 bases, with 17 bases between the two germline ends. The CDR3 is 14 residues long. The germline V gene has CDR1 DFQATT and CDR2 SNEGSKA (reference sequence). CDR3 region: CSAISESEDSPLHF. Written as DNA, the CDR3 is TGCAGTGCCATCAGTGAGTCGGAGGATTCACCCCTCCACTTT.

The rearrangement joins TRBV7-6 to TRBJ2-7, with D possibly TRBD1 on 7 matching bases. The CDR3 extends over 16 amino acids. The V end lost 4 bases, the J end lost 2 bases, and 18 bases lay between the germline ends. Germline V gene data show CDR1 as SGHVS and CDR2 as FNYEAQ. This chain's CDR3 is CASSSASTGRPYEQYF. CDR3 sequence (DNA): TGTGCCAGCAGCTCTGCTTCGACAGGGAGGCCCTACGAGCAGTACTTC.

The V call is TRBV7-2, the J call TRBJ1-3; TRBD1 matches 12 bases. The J call may be mistaken, given a closer DNA end match to TRBJ1-2. The CDR3 contains 14 residues. The V gene's germline CDR1 is SGHTA and CDR2 FQGNSA. CDR3 residues: CASSRDRGRGGYTF. The CDR3 nucleotides are TGTGCCAGCAGCCGGGACAGGGGGCGTGGTGGCTACACCTTC.

This chain links TRBV6-5 with TRBJ1-5, with D perhaps TRBD1 (6 bases). The CDR3 is made up of 18 amino acids. CDR1 MNHEY and CDR2 SVGAGI come from the germline V gene. The V and J ends lost 2 bases and 0 bases respectively, with 17 bases between them. This CDR3 is CASSYKNRDKDSNQPQHF. Here the CDR3 DNA reads TGTGCCAGCAGTTACAAAAACCGGGACAAAGATAGCAATCAGCCCCAGCATTTT.

This clonotype was observed at least ten times. This chain connects TRBV20-1 to TRBJ1-1; 8 nucleotides line up with TRBD1. Per germline, CDR1 DFQATT and CDR2 SNEGSKA (reference sequence). The CDR3 has 15 amino acids. The V and J ends lost 3 bases and 5 bases, in that order; junction bases with no gene match: 11. CDR3 nucleotide sequence: TGCAGTGCTAGGAGGGCAGGGGGCTGGAGGACTGAAGCTTTCTTT. Its translation is CSARRAGGWRTEAFF.

The J gene is TRBJ1-2, the V gene TRBV19, with TRBD1 matching over 9 bases. CDR1 and CDR2 (germline): LNHDA, SQIVND (reference sequence). V lost 7 bases and J lost 6; bases outside the gene matches: 12. CDR3 length: 15 amino acids. The CDR3 sequence is CASTKERQGGNGYTF. The CDR3 nucleotides read TGTGCCAGTACCAAGGAGAGACAGGGGGGAAATGGCTACACCTTC.